This TCR beta chain was recovered during a study of siplizumab effects on memory and regulatory T cells. The assay was immunoSEQ multiplex PCR, and TCRdb's table has in-frame clones only and misses some. The table shows under 130,000 clones, with under 95% occurring only once. Sample: CD4+ T cells sorted from blood. The sequence derives from a human donor in good health.

The CDR3 DNA is TGTGCCAGCTCACCGTCCGGTAATCAGCCCCAGCATTTT. It codes for CASSPSGNQPQHF. This sequence joins TRBV18 and TRBJ1-5; D is uncertain. Trimming removed 3 bases at V and 4 bases at J, with 7 bases between. The germline CDR1 and CDR2 sequences are KGHSH and LQKENI. This CDR3 contains 13 residues.